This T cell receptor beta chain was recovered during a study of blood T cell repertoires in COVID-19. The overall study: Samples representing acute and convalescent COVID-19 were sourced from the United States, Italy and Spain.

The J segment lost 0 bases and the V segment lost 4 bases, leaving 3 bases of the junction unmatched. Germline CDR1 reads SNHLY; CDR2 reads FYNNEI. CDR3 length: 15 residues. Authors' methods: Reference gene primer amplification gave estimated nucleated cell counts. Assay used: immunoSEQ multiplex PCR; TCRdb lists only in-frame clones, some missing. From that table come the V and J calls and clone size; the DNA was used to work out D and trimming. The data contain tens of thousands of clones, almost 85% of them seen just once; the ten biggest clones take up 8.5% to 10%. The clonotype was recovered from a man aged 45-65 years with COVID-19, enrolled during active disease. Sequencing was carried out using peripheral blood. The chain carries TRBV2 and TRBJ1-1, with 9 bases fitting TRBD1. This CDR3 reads CASSADRGLNTEAFF. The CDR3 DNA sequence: TGTGCCAGCAGTGCGGACAGGGGCCTGAACACTGAAGCTTTCTTT.